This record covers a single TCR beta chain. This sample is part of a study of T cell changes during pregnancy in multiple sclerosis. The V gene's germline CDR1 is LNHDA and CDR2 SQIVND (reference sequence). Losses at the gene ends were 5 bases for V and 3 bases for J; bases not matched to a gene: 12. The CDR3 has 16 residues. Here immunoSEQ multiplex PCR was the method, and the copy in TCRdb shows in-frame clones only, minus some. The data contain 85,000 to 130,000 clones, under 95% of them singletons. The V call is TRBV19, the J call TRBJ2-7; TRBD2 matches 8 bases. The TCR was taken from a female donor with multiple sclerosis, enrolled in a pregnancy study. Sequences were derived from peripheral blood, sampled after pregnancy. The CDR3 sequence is CASSVSLGTSFYEQYF. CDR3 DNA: TGTGCCAGTAGTGTATCACTCGGGACTAGTTTCTACGAGCAGTACTTC.